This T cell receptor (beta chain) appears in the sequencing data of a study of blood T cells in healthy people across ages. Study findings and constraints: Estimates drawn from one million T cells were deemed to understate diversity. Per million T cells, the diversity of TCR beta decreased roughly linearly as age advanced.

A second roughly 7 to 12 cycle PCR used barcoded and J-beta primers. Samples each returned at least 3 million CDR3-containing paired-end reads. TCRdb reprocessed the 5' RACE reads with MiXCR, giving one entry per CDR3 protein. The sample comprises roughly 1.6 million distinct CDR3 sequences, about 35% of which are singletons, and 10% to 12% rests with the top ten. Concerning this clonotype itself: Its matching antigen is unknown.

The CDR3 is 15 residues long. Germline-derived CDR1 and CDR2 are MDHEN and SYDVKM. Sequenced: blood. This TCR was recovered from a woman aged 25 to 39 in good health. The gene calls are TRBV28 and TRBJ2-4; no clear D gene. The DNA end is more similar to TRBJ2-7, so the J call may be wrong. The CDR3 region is CASSGDLGTAYEQYF. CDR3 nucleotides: TGTGCCAGCAGTGGGGATTTGGGTACCGCCTACGAGCAGTACTTC.